The rows below give T cell receptor beta chains drawn from one sample of a study of blood T cell repertoires in COVID-19. Profiled with immunoSEQ multiplex PCR; TCRdb holds only in-frame clones, not every one. The table records approximately 220,000 clones, about four fifths of them present only once. Input material: PBMCs or T cells enriched from blood (not recorded which). The origin of the receptors is a woman aged 40 to 50 who had been exposed to COVID-19. Each CDR3 is given with its conserved first and last residue. D genes are given only for firm matches. Clone sizes are given selectively: once, few, many, or a class where the clone is expanded.

j_call v_call clone_size d_call cdr3_aa cdr3_nt
TRBJ2-7 TRBV9 . . CASSVGGPNEQYF TGTGCCAGCAGCGTAGGTGGCCCCAACGAGCAGTACTTC
TRBJ2-7 TRBV9 . . CASSVGHRGGGYEQYF TGTGCCAGCAGCGTAGGGCACCGCGGGGGCGGCTACGAGCAGTACTTC
TRBJ1-4 TRBV5-8 . TRBD1 CASVTGTVGEKLFF TGTGCCAGCGTAACCGGGACAGTGGGTGAAAAACTGTTTTTT
TRBJ2-1 TRBV27 . TRBD2 CASSRSGGYNEQFF TGTGCCAGCAGCCGTAGCGGGGGGTACAATGAGCAGTTCTTC
TRBJ2-3 TRBV11-2 . TRBD1 CASSLDSGTDFTDTQYF TGTGCCAGCAGCTTAGACTCAGGGACAGATTTCACAGATACGCAGTATTTT
TRBJ2-5 TRBV5-5 . . CASSRGQLSETQYF TGTGCCAGCAGCCGCGGTCAATTGAGCGAGACCCAGTACTTC
TRBJ1-5 TRBV28 . . CASSFHDRYNQPQHF TGTGCCAGCAGTTTCCACGACAGGTATAATCAGCCCCAGCATTTT
TRBJ1-1 TRBV3-1/TRBV3-2 . . CASSPGAGEAYTEAFF TGTGCCAGCAGCCCCGGGGCAGGGGAAGCGTACACTGAAGCTTTCTTT
TRBJ2-5 TRBV7-2 . . CASSRLASETQYF TGTGCCAGCAGCCGGCTAGCTTCGGAGACCCAGTACTTC
TRBJ2-5 TRBV11-1 . TRBD1 CASSSGQKVETQYF TGTGCCAGCAGCTCGGGACAGAAGGTGGAGACCCAGTACTTC
TRBJ2-1 TRBV29-1 . TRBD2 CSVEGGLAGVPYNEQFF TGCAGCGTTGAAGGTGGACTAGCGGGGGTCCCGTACAATGAGCAGTTCTTC
TRBJ2-7 TRBV3-1/TRBV3-2 . TRBD1 CASTLRDRGGHEQYF TGTGCCAGCACACTCCGGGACAGGGGAGGCCACGAGCAGTACTTC
TRBJ2-5 TRBV3-1/TRBV3-2 . TRBD2 CASSQDLAGGQEETQYF TGTGCCAGCAGCCAAGATCTGGCGGGGGGCCAGGAAGAGACCCAGTACTTC
TRBJ2-2 TRBV6-5 . TRBD2 CASIGRGSTGELFF TGTGCCAGCATAGGGCGGGGGTCGACCGGGGAGCTGTTTTTT
TRBJ1-2 TRBV6-6 . TRBD1 CASSYGTGDNYGYTF TGTGCCAGCAGTTACGGGACAGGTGATAACTATGGCTACACCTTC
TRBJ1-2 TRBV19 . . CASTPQAGTGSGYTF TGTGCCAGTACACCACAAGCCGGGACCGGGAGTGGCTACACCTTC
TRBJ2-7 TRBV6-2/TRBV6-3 . TRBD2 CVSSSGTSGGAFAEQYF TGTGTCAGCAGTTCAGGAACTAGCGGGGGGGCATTCGCCGAGCAGTACTTC
TRBJ1-2 TRBV9 . . CASSGGGASGYTF TGTGCCAGCAGCGGAGGGGGTGCGAGTGGCTACACCTTC
TRBJ2-3 TRBV7-3 . . CASSFFGGGTDTQYF TGTGCCAGCAGCTTTTTCGGGGGAGGCACAGATACGCAGTATTTT
TRBJ1-2 TRBV7-2 . TRBD1 CASARTGGIGYTF TGTGCCAGCGCACGGACAGGGGGCATCGGGTACACCTTC
TRBJ1-5 TRBV28 once . CASSRAGFTGNQPQHF TGTGCCAGCAGTCGTGCGGGATTTACGGGCAATCAGCCCCAGCATTTT
TRBJ2-1 TRBV10-1 . TRBD1 CASSEYPPGQGHNEQFF TGCGCCAGCAGTGAGTATCCGCCGGGACAGGGGCACAATGAGCAGTTCTTC
TRBJ1-2 TRBV28 . . CASSLGGQGGSSNYGYTF TGTGCCAGCAGTTTAGGCGGTCAGGGAGGATCTTCCAACTATGGCTACACCTTC
TRBJ1-2 TRBV28 . . CASSFISYGYTF TGTGCCAGCAGTTTTATCTCCTATGGCTACACCTTC
TRBJ1-3 TRBV9 . . CASSVYQGGTGTIYF TGTGCCAGCAGCGTTTATCAAGGAGGGACGGGCACCATATATTTT
TRBJ2-7 TRBV3-1/TRBV3-2 . TRBD2 CASSRQTSGYEQYF TGTGCCAGCAGCCGCCAAACTAGCGGCTACGAGCAGTACTTC
TRBJ1-3 TRBV13 . TRBD1 CASSLTGGNTIYF TGTGCCAGCAGCTTGACAGGGGGAAACACCATATATTTT
TRBJ1-2 TRBV28 . . CASSFPTDAGGGYTF TGTGCCAGCAGTTTCCCCACCGACGCAGGTGGCGGCTACACCTTC
TRBJ2-3 TRBV6-6 . TRBD1 CASSLLPGQPSTDTQYF TGTGCCAGCAGTCTACTTCCGGGACAGCCAAGCACAGATACGCAGTATTTT
TRBJ1-2 TRBV19 . TRBD1 CASRHSGTGLPLGDLGYGYTF TGTGCCAGTAGACACTCCGGGACAGGCCTCCCCCTCGGTGATTTAGGCTATGGCTACACCTTC
TRBJ1-5 TRBV7-7 . TRBD1 CASSCTPGQRFGGNQPQHF TGTGCCAGCAGCTGTACTCCGGGACAGAGATTTGGGGGCAATCAGCCCCAGCATTTT
TRBJ2-6 TRBV5-1 few . CASSLVAGGANVLTF TGCGCCAGCAGCTTGGTGGCTGGTGGGGCCAACGTCCTGACTTTC
TRBJ2-2 TRBV7-3 . TRBD2 CASSSSGGTGELFF TGTGCCAGCAGCTCTAGCGGGGGTACCGGGGAGCTGTTTTTT